A single sample gave rise to the 10 T cell receptor beta chains below, sequenced in a study of blood T cell repertoires in COVID-19. Clones were read by immunoSEQ multiplex PCR, and TCRdb kept only the in-frame ones, dropping some. The sample has about 140,000 clones, 70% to 85% seen once. Sequencing was carried out using peripheral blood. These receptors originate from a woman older than 75 in a cohort sampled during active or convalescent COVID-19.

The V and J genes are TRBV12-5 and TRBJ1-4; possible D gene TRBD1, 6 bases. Germline CDR1 reads LGHNT; CDR2 reads FRNRAP. Trimming stripped 7 bases from V and 8 bases from J, with 20 bases between. The CDR3 has 15 amino acids. This CDR3 is CASAPWGGVREKLFF. The DNA for the CDR3 is TGTGCTAGTGCTCCGTGGGGGGGCGTTAGGGAAAAACTGTTTTTT.

The chain is built from TRBV28 and TRBJ1-5; D ambiguous. Looked up from germline, CDR1 is MDHEN and CDR2 is SYDVKM. The V end was cut by 1 base, the J end by 5 bases, with 12 bases between. CDR3 length: 15 amino acids. Here the CDR3 DNA reads TGTGCCAGCAGTTTATCGGGATCAGGAGATCAGCCCCAGCATTTT. Amino acids: CASSLSGSGDQPQHF.

This chain links TRBV6-1 with TRBJ1-2; 8 nucleotides match TRBD1. J gave up 4 bases and V 6 bases, and 16 bases lay outside the gene matches. Germline CDR1 reads MNHNS; CDR2 reads SASEGT. CDR3 size: 17 residues. The CDR3 loop reads CASRENRGVRILYGYTF. The CDR3 DNA sequence: TGTGCCAGCAGGGAAAACAGGGGGGTGAGGATCCTCTATGGCTACACCTTC.

This chain joins TRBV28 and TRBJ2-3, with D possibly matching TRBD2 (5 bases). Trimming pared 6 bases from V and 5 bases from J, leaving 24 bases between. Germline V gene sequence: CDR1 MDHEN, CDR2 SYDVKM. CDR3 length: 17 residues. CDR3 protein: CASRIQRRTPRGDTQYF. CDR3 in DNA: TGTGCCAGCAGGATTCAGAGGAGGACTCCGAGAGGAGATACGCAGTATTTT. The whole variable domain, filled in from reference TRBV28 and TRBJ2-3, reads DVKVTQSSRYLVKRTGEKVFLECVQDMDHENMFWYRQDPGLGLRLIYFSYDVKMKEKGDIPEGYSVSREKKERFSLILESASTNQTSMYLCASRIQRRTPRGDTQYFGPGTRLTVL.

This rearrangement joins TRBV20-1 to TRBJ1-5, with D uncertain. CDR1 is DFQATT, CDR2 SNEGSKA, per germline (reference sequence). V dropped 3 bases and J dropped 0 bases, with 9 bases sitting between them. This CDR3 comprises 14 residues. CDR3: CSASVGYSNQPQHF. CDR3 nucleotides: TGCAGTGCTAGTGTGGGCTATAGCAATCAGCCCCAGCATTTT.

The sample holds one count of this clone. At one boundary the junction diverges from the germline segment, which might be a read error. The chain uses TRBV18 and TRBJ1-2; possible D gene TRBD1, 6 bases. The CDR3 contains 15 residues. CDR1 KGHSH and CDR2 LQKENI come from the germline V gene. DNA for the CDR3: TGTGCCAGCTCACCAGTTCCCTCAGGGGAGAACGGCTTCGCCTTC. Translated, it gives CASSPVPSGENGFAF.

The chain couples TRBV9 to TRBJ1-2; TRBD1 might be the D (5 bases). In germline, CDR1 is SGDLS, CDR2 YYNGEE. The germline V and J ends were trimmed by 3 bases and 0 bases, with 12 bases remaining between them. The CDR3 is made up of 15 amino acids. The CDR3 DNA reads TGTGCCAGCAGCGCCTCAGGGAACCCTAACTATGGCTACACCTTC. Residues: CASSASGNPNYGYTF.

The J gene is TRBJ2-1, the V gene TRBV14, with TRBD1 identical over 8 bases. The CDR3 is 14 residues long. J lost 4 bases, V lost 4 bases, and 3 bases had no gene match. Germline V gene lookup returns CDR1 SGHDN and CDR2 FVKESK. For the CDR3, the DNA is TGTGCCAGCAGCCCAAGGACAGGGTACAATGAGCAGTTCTTC. Protein product: CASSPRTGYNEQFF. Supplemented by reference TRBV14 and TRBJ2-1, the full variable domain reads EAGVTQFPSHSVIEKGQTVTLRCDPISGHDNLYWYRRVMGKEIKFLLHFVKESKQDESGMPNNRFLAERTGGTYSTLKVQPAELEDSGVYFCASSPRTGYNEQFFGPGTRLTVL.

This chain uses TRBV9 with TRBJ2-1; D is perhaps TRBD2 (6 bases). The germline V gene encodes CDR1 SGDLS and CDR2 YYNGEE. The CDR3 is made up of 15 amino acids. V lost 4 bases, J lost 3 bases, and 14 bases lay in between. The CDR3 region has the DNA TGTGCCAGCAGCATCCTGGACGGGGGCTACAATGAGCAGTTCTTC. Residues: CASSILDGGYNEQFF.

The chain couples TRBV12-3 or TRBV12-4 to TRBJ2-7; D gene ambiguous. V was pared by 0 bases and J by 6 bases, with 9 bases between. The CDR3 length is 13 residues. CDR3 sequence (DNA): TGTGCCAGCAGTTTAGCGGCCGGGTTCGAGCAGTACGTC. Translating gives CASSLAAGFEQYV.